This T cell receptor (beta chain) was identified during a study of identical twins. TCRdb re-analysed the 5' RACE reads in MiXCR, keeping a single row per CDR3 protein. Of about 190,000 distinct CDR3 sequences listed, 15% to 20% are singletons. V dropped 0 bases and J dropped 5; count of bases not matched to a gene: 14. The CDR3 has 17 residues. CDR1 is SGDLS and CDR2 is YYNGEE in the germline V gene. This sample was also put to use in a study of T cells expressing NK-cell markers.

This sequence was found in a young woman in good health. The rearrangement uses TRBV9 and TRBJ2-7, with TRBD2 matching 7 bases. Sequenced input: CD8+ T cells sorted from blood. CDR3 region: CASSVEVGGGRGDEQYF. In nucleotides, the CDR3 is TGTGCCAGCAGCGTAGAAGTTGGTGGCGGGAGAGGCGACGAGCAGTACTTC. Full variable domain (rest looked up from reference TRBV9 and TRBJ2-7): DSGVTQTPKHLITATGQRVTLRCSPRSGDLSVYWYQQSLDQGLQFLIQYYNGEERAKGNILERFSAQQFPDLHSELNLSSLELGDSALYFCASSVEVGGGRGDEQYFGPGTRLTVT.